A selection of T cell receptor beta chains follows, all from one sample in a study of cytomegalovirus exposure and HLA in healthy donors. Data came from immunoSEQ multiplex PCR; TCRdb stores just in-frame clones and leaves some out. The sample lists about 190,000 clones, about 77% occurring once. Sequencing was done on a sample of PBMCs. The receptors originated from a woman in her twenties or thirties in good health and CMV-seropositive. The CDR3 runs from the conserved cysteine through the conserved F or W. Each record gives: J gene, clone size, V gene, CDR3 protein. Size is omitted from some rows. Given values are once, few, many or a class for expanded clones.

j_gene: TRBJ2-5
abundance: .
v_gene: TRBV4-3
CDR3aa: CASSQDNGEEQYF

j_gene: TRBJ2-1
abundance: .
v_gene: TRBV19
CDR3aa: CASSRALGLAGGVEQFF

j_gene: TRBJ1-1
abundance: .
v_gene: TRBV7-2
CDR3aa: CASSLVGTGAQGTEAFF

j_gene: TRBJ1-1
abundance: .
v_gene: TRBV6-5
CDR3aa: CASRLRQTSPRKAFF

j_gene: TRBJ1-1
abundance: .
v_gene: TRBV5-1
CDR3aa: CASSAFGENTEAFF

j_gene: TRBJ1-2
abundance: .
v_gene: TRBV2
CDR3aa: CASSESAGRGVNYGYTF

j_gene: TRBJ2-1
abundance: once
v_gene: TRBV11-2
CDR3aa: CASSRTSGSYNEQFF

j_gene: TRBJ1-2
abundance: .
v_gene: TRBV25-1
CDR3aa: CASSEEQRGNYGYTF

j_gene: TRBJ1-4
abundance: .
v_gene: TRBV6-1
CDR3aa: CASSERQGYNEKLFF

j_gene: TRBJ1-5
abundance: .
v_gene: TRBV19
CDR3aa: CASGRENPLSNQPQHF

j_gene: TRBJ2-1
abundance: .
v_gene: TRBV11-2
CDR3aa: CASSLRRASSYNEQFF

j_gene: TRBJ2-2
abundance: few
v_gene: TRBV19
CDR3aa: CASSRREYTGELFF

j_gene: TRBJ1-1
abundance: few
v_gene: TRBV28
CDR3aa: CASSLIGDSEYTEAFF

j_gene: TRBJ1-5
abundance: .
v_gene: TRBV18
CDR3aa: CASSPFSGGDQPQHF

j_gene: TRBJ2-3
abundance: .
v_gene: TRBV29-1
CDR3aa: CSGVYRGGADTQYF

j_gene: TRBJ2-7
abundance: .
v_gene: TRBV6-5
CDR3aa: CASSYGSRTYEQYF

j_gene: TRBJ2-2
abundance: .
v_gene: TRBV5-1
CDR3aa: CASSLRGLTNTGELFF